Each of the 13 T cell receptor beta chains below was sequenced from the same sample in a study of PD-1 blockade in classical Hodgkin lymphoma. Generated by immunoSEQ multiplex PCR, the TCRdb table keeps only in-frame clones and is missing some. This table holds about 29,000 clones, approximately 83% found once. All patients experienced relapse after autologous stem cell transplantation, and brentuximab vedotin exposure was variable. Out of thawed PBMCs, magnetic negative selection purified CD4+ T cells. The sample consisted of CD4+ T cells from blood, taken at baseline. The source is a human donor with classical Hodgkin lymphoma.

This chain uses TRBV11-2 with TRBJ1-6; possible D gene TRBD1, 5 bases. From germline, CDR1 is SGHAT and CDR2 FQNNGV. Trimming took 1 base from V and 8 from J, leaving 12 bases between them. The length of the CDR3 is 15 residues. CDR3 sequence reads: CASSLVRGRDSPLHF. The DNA for the CDR3 is TGTGCCAGCAGCTTAGTTCGGGGCCGGGATTCACCCCTCCACTTT. The complete variable domain, with remaining parts taken from reference TRBV11-2 and TRBJ1-6, reads EAGVAQSPRYKIIEKRQSVAFWCNPISGHATLYWYQQILGQGPKLLIQFQNNGVVDDSQLPKDRFSAERLKGVDSTLKIQPAKLEDSAVYLCASSLVRGRDSPLHFGNGTRLTVT.

The chain has TRBV29-1 and TRBJ1-2; TRBD1 might be the D (5 bases). Germline CDR1 and CDR2: SQVTM and ANQGSEA. The CDR3 totals 15 residues. Trimming removed 6 bases from V and 5 bases from J, with 22 bases in between. The CDR3 reads CSVKFRSGGYYGYTF. In nucleotides, the CDR3 is TGCAGCGTCAAGTTCAGGTCGGGGGGGTATTATGGCTACACCTTC.

The chain joins TRBV6-5 to TRBJ2-1; TRBD2 might be the D (6 bases). The CDR3 sequence is 15 residues long. Germline assignment: CDR1 MNHEY and CDR2 SVGAGI. V lost 7 bases to trimming and J lost 8 bases, with 21 bases between them. The CDR3 sequence is CASTKALAAVYEQFF. The CDR3 coding sequence is TGTGCCAGCACAAAGGCACTAGCTGCGGTCTATGAGCAGTTCTTC.

This clone was seen just once. V gene TRBV7-2 combines with J gene TRBJ1-2; D ambiguous. The CDR3 is 14 amino acids. Trimming removed 4 bases at V and 2 bases at J, with 11 bases between. Germline CDR1 SGHTA, CDR2 FQGNSA. CDR3 amino acids: CASSYTANNYGYTF. The CDR3 DNA reads TGTGCCAGCAGCTACACAGCTAACAACTATGGCTACACCTTC.

This clone came up once. This chain connects TRBV2 to TRBJ2-7, with D perhaps being TRBD1 or TRBD2 (5 bases each). There are 14 residues in the CDR3. Trimming left V 7 bases short and J 7 bases short, with 20 bases between. The germline gives CDR1 SNHLY, CDR2 FYNNEI. The CDR3, as DNA: TGTGCCAGCATCACCGGGACCGGGGTTTGGGAGCAGTACTTC. Its protein product is CASITGTGVWEQYF.

The genes are TRBV6-4 and TRBJ1-1; the match to TRBD1 covers 7 bases. Germline CDR1 and CDR2: MRHNA and SNTAGT. The length of the CDR3 is 14 residues. V shed 6 bases, J shed 3 bases, and the junction held 7 bases outside the gene matches. The CDR3 region is CASRRQGGDTEAFF. The CDR3 DNA reads TGTGCCAGCAGGAGACAGGGAGGGGACACTGAAGCTTTCTTT.

The genes are TRBV9 and TRBJ2-5; D remains ambiguous. The germline gives CDR1 SGDLS, CDR2 YYNGEE. The CDR3 covers 15 residues. Trimming stripped 0 bases from V and 2 bases from J, with 11 bases between. Here the CDR3 DNA reads TGTGCCAGCAGCGTAGCCAATGTTCAACAAGAGACCCAGTACTTC. Translation: CASSVANVQQETQYF.

V is TRBV5-1 and J is TRBJ2-3; TRBD2 matches at 10 bases. J was trimmed by 5 bases and V by 2 bases; bases with no gene match: 5. This CDR3 contains 15 residues. CDR1 and CDR2 from the germline V gene are SGHRS and YFSETQ. The CDR3 loop reads CASSFEREGGDTQYF. The CDR3, as DNA: TGCGCCAGCAGCTTCGAGCGGGAGGGCGGAGATACGCAGTATTTT.

This clone appeared a few times. CDR3 protein: CASSGTVNEAFF. The CDR3 coding sequence is TGTGCCAGCAGTGGGACAGTCAATGAAGCTTTCTTT. The chain couples TRBV2 to TRBJ1-1; weak D call: TRBD1 (6 bases). CDR3 length: 12 residues. Trimming shortened V by 4 bases and J by 7 bases, and 10 bases separated the two germline ends. Germline CDR1 SNHLY, CDR2 FYNNEI.

CDR3: CASSQRIFPGQGAGNTIYF. CDR3 in DNA: TGTGCCAGCAGCCAAAGGATCTTCCCGGGCCAGGGGGCTGGAAACACCATATATTTT. The V and J genes are TRBV5-4 and TRBJ1-3; the match to TRBD1 covers 7 bases. J lost 2 bases, V lost 4 bases, and 18 bases had no gene match. This CDR3 has 19 residues. In germline, CDR1 is SGHNT, CDR2 YYREEE (reference sequence).

The V call is TRBV11-2, the J call TRBJ2-1; 7 bases are shared with TRBD2. J was trimmed by 2 bases and V by 5 bases; bases with no gene match: 6. This CDR3 is 15 amino acids long. Germline V gene lookup returns CDR1 SGHAT and CDR2 FQNNGV. In DNA, the CDR3 is TGTGCCAGCAGCGCCTCGGGGACTACCTACAATGAGCAGTTCTTC. It yields the protein CASSASGTTYNEQFF.

This chain joins TRBV19 and TRBJ1-2; D gene unclear. The germline V gene has CDR1 LNHDA and CDR2 SQIVND (reference sequence). Between the trimmed V and J ends, which lost 7 bases and 4 bases, there was a span of 10 bases. The CDR3 is 12 amino acids. CDR3 sequence: CASTSTAYGYTF. The CDR3 DNA follows: TGTGCCAGTACTTCAACTGCCTATGGCTACACCTTC.

V and J are TRBV6-5 and TRBJ2-7; D ambiguous. The germline V and J ends were trimmed by 2 bases and 2 bases, with 13 bases remaining between them. This CDR3 comprises 15 residues. CDR1 MNHEY and CDR2 SVGAGI come from the germline V gene. This chain's CDR3 is CASSYGPIPTYEQYF. CDR3 DNA sequence: TGTGCCAGCAGTTACGGGCCAATTCCTACCTACGAGCAGTACTTC.